The clone carrying this T cell receptor (beta chain) was counted only a few times. Its target is unknown. Time point: patch test 2, 6 weeks after DPC sensitization. Treatment meaning: therapeutic diphenylcyclopropenone sensitization with weekly scalp DPC. Blood draws came before every patch-test application. Sequencing started from total RNA isolated from unfractionated whole blood. The germline CDR1 and CDR2 sequences are LGHNA and YSLEER. Trimming pared 0 bases from V and 3 bases from J, leaving 7 bases between. The CDR3 consists of 14 residues. The entry originates in a study of human T cells and chemical hapten exposure. TCRdb processed the RACE reads anew with MiXCR; each CDR3 protein has one entry. Found here are over 85,000 distinct CDR3 sequences, 7% to 10% of them singletons; the top ten hold more than 2%. Study-wide findings and caveats: TCRs exceeding a frequency of 1 in 1000 stayed unchanged under DPC sensitization.

This chain uses TRBV4-3 with TRBJ2-3; possible D gene TRBD2, 5 bases. The source of this sequence is a woman aged 40 to 50 with alopecia areata. Some clones in this sample may be carry-over from other donors' samples. The sequences come from whole blood, collected in connection with sensitization to the hapten diphenylcyclopropenone (DPC). The CDR3 spells CASSQDPGTDTQYF. The CDR3 DNA sequence: TGCGCCAGCAGCCAAGATCCGGGGACAGATACGCAGTATTTT.